The rows below give T cell receptor beta chains drawn from one sample of a study of blood T cells in healthy people across ages. Via MiXCR, TCRdb re-called the 5' RACE reads, giving one row per CDR3 protein. The sample has fewer than 600,000 distinct CDR3 sequences; about 28% are singletons. This same sample was also part of a study on T cells of mothers and their children.

Sequenced input: blood. The receptors here all came from a boy between 2 and 15 years old in good health. Both conserved end residues are part of each CDR3. D genes are given only for firm matches. A clone size is listed for some rows: how often the clone was seen (once, few, many), or a class if it is expanded.

>TRBJ2-7|16|.|TRBV4-2|.
TGTGCCAGCAGCCAAGATGGTCGGGGGTCAATCTACGAGCAGTACTTC
CASSQDGRGSIYEQYF
>TRBJ2-3|21|few|TRBV6-5|TRBD2
TGTGCCAGCAGTTACTCGCGGTGGGGACTAGCGGGAGGCGTTTTCACAGATACGCAGTATTTT
CASSYSRWGLAGGVFTDTQYF
>TRBJ1-5|13|.|TRBV12-3/TRBV12-4|.
TGTGCCAGCAGTTTTACAGCAGGCCAGCCCCAGCATTTT
CASSFTAGQPQHF
>TRBJ1-5|16|.|TRBV14|.
TGTGCCAGCAGCCGCAGACCGAGGTATAGCAATCAGCCCCAGCATTTT
CASSRRPRYSNQPQHF
>TRBJ2-7|13|.|TRBV29-1|TRBD2
TGCAGCGGCAGAGACGGGGGGGGTGGAGAGCAGTACTTC
CSGRDGGGGEQYF
>TRBJ1-1|16|few|TRBV12-3/TRBV12-4|.
TGTGCCAGCGAACTTAGGCTCGGGACAACGAACACTGAAGCTTTCTTT
CASELRLGTTNTEAFF
>TRBJ2-1|16|.|TRBV24-1|TRBD2
TGTGCCACCAGTGAGGGGACTAGCGGGAGGTACAATGAGCAGTTCTTC
CATSEGTSGRYNEQFF
>TRBJ1-3|15|many|TRBV14|.
TGTGCCAGCAGCCCCGGTGGCTTCTCTGGAAACACCATATATTTT
CASSPGGFSGNTIYF
>TRBJ2-1|15|few|TRBV6-4|TRBD2
TGTGCCAGCAGTCCTCAACCCAGGACGGGGGGTGAGCAGTTCTTC
CASSPQPRTGGEQFF
>TRBJ2-5|15|.|TRBV15|TRBD1
TGTGCCACCAGCAGAGATCCAGGGGGCAGGGAGACCCAGTACTTC
CATSRDPGGRETQYF
>TRBJ2-1|15|once|TRBV5-1|.
TGCGCCAGCAGCCCAACCGGGACGGCAGACAATGAGCAGTTCTTC
CASSPTGTADNEQFF
>TRBJ1-5|14|.|TRBV6-2/TRBV6-3|.
TGTGCCAGCAGTTACTTGGATAGCAATCAGCCCCAGCATTTT
CASSYLDSNQPQHF
>TRBJ2-1|13|many|TRBV7-2|.
TGTGCCAGCAGCGACAGCTCCTACAATGAGCAGTTCTTC
CASSDSSYNEQFF